The next 10 T cell receptor beta chains were all read from a single sample in a study of neurological immune-mediated disorders. TCRdb re-called the 5' RACE reads through MiXCR, storing one row per CDR3 protein. The data show about 50,000 distinct CDR3 sequences, 10% seen once. Input material: PBMCs. The source of these receptors is a man aged 65 to 79 with HTLV-1-associated myelopathy (HAM/TSP).

This sequence joins TRBV7-9 and TRBJ2-2; a possible D gene is TRBD1 (6 bases). CDR1 SEHNR and CDR2 FQNEAQ come from the germline V gene (reference sequence). CDR3 size: 16 residues. V gave up 5 bases and J gave up 4 bases, with 17 bases separating them. The DNA for the CDR3 is TGTGCCAGCAGCCAAACCGAGGACAGCCTCACCGGGGAGCTGTTTTTT. Its protein is CASSQTEDSLTGELFF. Drawing the rest from reference TRBV7-9 and TRBJ2-2, the complete variable domain is DTGVSQNPRHKITKRGQNVTFRCDPISEHNRLYWYRQTLGQGPEFLTYFQNEAQLEKSRLLSDRFSAERPKGSFSTLEIQRTEQGDSAMYLCASSQTEDSLTGELFFGEGSRLTVL.

There are many counts of this clonotype. V usage is TRBV4-1 and J usage is TRBJ2-3; 7 nucleotides line up with TRBD1. Trimming cost V 0 bases and J 3 bases; bases outside gene matches: 3. The length of the CDR3 is 15 residues. Germline CDR1 is MGHRA and CDR2 is YSYEKL. The CDR3 reads CASSQEGQFTDTQYF. The CDR3 region has the DNA TGCGCCAGCAGCCAAGAGGGACAGTTTACAGATACGCAGTATTTT.

This clonotype was seen at least ten times. The chain joins TRBV12-3 or TRBV12-4 to TRBJ2-1; possible D gene TRBD2, 6 bases. The germline V and J ends were trimmed by 7 bases and 7 bases, with 20 bases remaining between them. The CDR3 is 15 residues long. Written as DNA, the CDR3 is TGTGCCAGCACCCGTATTTCTAGGAGCGGGAATGAGCAGTTCTTC. Its translation: CASTRISRSGNEQFF.

The sample holds many counts of this clonotype. The chain carries TRBV28 and TRBJ2-3; possibly TRBD2 for D (5 bases). In germline, CDR1 is MDHEN, CDR2 SYDVKM. This CDR3 is built from 14 residues. With 3 bases removed from V and 6 bases from J, the gap between germline ends came to 13 bases. The CDR3 sequence: CASSFPQSGDTQYF. Here the CDR3 DNA reads TGTGCCAGCAGTTTCCCCCAGTCGGGGGATACGCAGTATTTT.

This clonotype has just a few counts. The CDR3 sequence: CASGSEGLSNTEQFF. The DNA for the CDR3 is TGTGCCAGCGGATCAGAGGGACTATCAAATACCGAGCAGTTCTTC. This rearrangement joins TRBV6-1 to TRBJ2-1, with 7 bases that match TRBD2. J lost 10 bases, V lost 8 bases, and 17 bases had no gene match. The CDR3 runs 15 residues. Germline CDR1 and CDR2: MNHNS and SASEGT.

This clonotype was recorded many times. The gene calls are TRBV12-3 or TRBV12-4 and TRBJ2-5; possibly TRBD1 or TRBD2 for D (5 bases each). The CDR3 covers 11 residues. Trimming stripped 3 bases from V and 13 bases from J, with 12 bases between. Here the CDR3 reads CASSLGTHGYF. The CDR3 nucleotides are TGTGCCAGCAGTTTGGGGACCCATGGGTACTTC.

The sample holds many counts of this clonotype. The genes are TRBV27 and TRBJ2-7; 11 nucleotides match TRBD2. The germline gives CDR1 MNHEY, CDR2 SMNVEV (reference sequence). The V and J ends lost 7 bases and 5 bases, in that order; junction bases with no gene match: 10. CDR3 length: 15 residues. CDR3 residues: CASTALAGVPNEQYF. CDR3 DNA: TGTGCCAGCACCGCACTAGCGGGAGTTCCCAACGAGCAGTACTTC.

In its sample, this clonotype was seen many times. V and J are TRBV5-5 and TRBJ2-1, with 14 bases aligning to TRBD2. This CDR3 has 16 amino acids. Germline values: CDR1 SGHKS, CDR2 YYEKEE (reference sequence). The trim removed 5 bases at V and 10 bases at J, leaving 11 bases unmatched. The DNA for the CDR3 is TGTGCCAGCAGTTCCGGACTAGCGGGAGGAAAAAAGGAGCAGTTCTTC. This gives the protein CASSSGLAGGKKEQFF.

This clonotype was observed at least ten times. V is TRBV6-1 and J is TRBJ2-7, with TRBD1 matching over 9 bases. CDR3 length equals 14 residues. CDR1 and CDR2 (germline): MNHNS, SASEGT. V lost 4 bases and J lost 1; bases outside the gene matches: 2. Here the CDR3 DNA reads TGTGCCAGCAGTGCGGACAGGGGTTCCTACGAGCAGTACTTC. This translates into CASSADRGSYEQYF.

This clonotype was seen at least ten times. V gene TRBV20-1 combines with J gene TRBJ2-3; TRBD1 matches 8 bases. Germline trimming cut 0 bases from V and 5 bases from J; bases unmatched to any gene: 7. CDR3 length equals 15 residues. CDR1 is DFQATT, CDR2 SNEGSKA, per germline (reference sequence). The CDR3 region has the DNA TGCAGTGCTAGAGAGCGGACAGGGTTAGGAGATACGCAGTATTTT. Protein product: CSARERTGLGDTQYF.